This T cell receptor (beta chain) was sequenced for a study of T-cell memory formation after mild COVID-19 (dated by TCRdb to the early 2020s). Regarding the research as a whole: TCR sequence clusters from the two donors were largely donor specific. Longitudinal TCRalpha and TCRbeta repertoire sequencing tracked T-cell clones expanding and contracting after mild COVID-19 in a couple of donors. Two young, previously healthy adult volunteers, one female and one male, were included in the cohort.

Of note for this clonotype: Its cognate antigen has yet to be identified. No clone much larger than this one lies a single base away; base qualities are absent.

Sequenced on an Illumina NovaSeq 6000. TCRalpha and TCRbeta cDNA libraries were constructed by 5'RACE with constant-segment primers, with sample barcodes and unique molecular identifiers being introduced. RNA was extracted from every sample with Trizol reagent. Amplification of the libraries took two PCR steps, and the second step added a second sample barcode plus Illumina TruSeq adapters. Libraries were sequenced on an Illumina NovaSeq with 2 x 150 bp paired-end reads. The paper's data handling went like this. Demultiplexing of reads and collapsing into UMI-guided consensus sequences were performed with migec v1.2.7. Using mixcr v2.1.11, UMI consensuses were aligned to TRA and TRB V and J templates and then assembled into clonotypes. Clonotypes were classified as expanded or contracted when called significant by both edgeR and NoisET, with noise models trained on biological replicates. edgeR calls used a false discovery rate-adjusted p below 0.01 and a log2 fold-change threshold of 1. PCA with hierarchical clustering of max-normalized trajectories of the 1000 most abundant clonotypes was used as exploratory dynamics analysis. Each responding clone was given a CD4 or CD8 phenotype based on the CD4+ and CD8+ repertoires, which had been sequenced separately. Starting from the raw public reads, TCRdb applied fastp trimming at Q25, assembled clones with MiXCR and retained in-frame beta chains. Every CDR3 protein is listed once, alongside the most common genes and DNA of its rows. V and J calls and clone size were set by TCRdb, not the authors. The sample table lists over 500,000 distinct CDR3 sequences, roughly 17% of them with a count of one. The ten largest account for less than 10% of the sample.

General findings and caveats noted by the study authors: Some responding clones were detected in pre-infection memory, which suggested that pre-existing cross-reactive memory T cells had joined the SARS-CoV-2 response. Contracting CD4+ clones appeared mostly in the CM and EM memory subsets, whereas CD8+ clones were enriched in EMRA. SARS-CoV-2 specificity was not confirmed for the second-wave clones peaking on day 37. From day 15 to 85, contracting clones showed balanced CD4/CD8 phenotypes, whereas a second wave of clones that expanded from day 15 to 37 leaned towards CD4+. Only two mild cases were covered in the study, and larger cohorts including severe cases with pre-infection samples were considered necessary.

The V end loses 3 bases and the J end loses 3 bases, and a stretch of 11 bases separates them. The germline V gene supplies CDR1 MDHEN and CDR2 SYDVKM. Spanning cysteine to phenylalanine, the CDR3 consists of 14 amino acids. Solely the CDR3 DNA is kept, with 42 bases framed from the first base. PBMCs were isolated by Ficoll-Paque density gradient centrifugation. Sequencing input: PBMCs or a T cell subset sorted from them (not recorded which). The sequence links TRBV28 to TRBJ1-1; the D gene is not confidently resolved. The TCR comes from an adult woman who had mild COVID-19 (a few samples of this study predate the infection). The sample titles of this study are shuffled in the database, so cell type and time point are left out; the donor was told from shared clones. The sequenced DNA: TGTGCCAGCAGTTTGGATCCGGGGTACACTGAAGCTTTCTTT. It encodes CASSLDPGYTEAFF.